These 21 T cell receptor beta chains originate from one sample sequenced in a study of blood T cell repertoires in COVID-19. Using immunoSEQ multiplex PCR, the repertoire was profiled, and TCRdb retains in-frame clones only, with some absent. The profile shows around 100,000 clones, roughly 90% of them singletons. Sequencing input: peripheral blood. Every receptor here comes from a human donor in a cohort sampled during active COVID-19.

The V and J genes are TRBV7-8 and TRBJ2-7; D is possibly TRBD2 (6 bases). The CDR3 has 12 amino acids. CDR1 and CDR2 from the germline V gene are SGHVS and FQNEAQ. V was clipped by 0 bases and J by 6 bases, with 6 bases between them. The CDR3 reads CASSLARGEQYF. The CDR3 region has the DNA TGTGCCAGCAGCTTAGCGCGGGGCGAGCAGTACTTC.

The chain has TRBV7-9 and TRBJ2-1, with 10 bases identical to TRBD2. Trimming at V came to 4 bases and at J to 0 bases, leaving 3 bases not matched to a gene. The CDR3 consists of 16 residues. CDR1 is SEHNR, CDR2 FQNEAQ, per germline (reference sequence). Written as DNA, the CDR3 is TGTGCCAGCAGCTACCTAGCGGGAGCCTCCTACAATGAGCAGTTCTTC. As protein: CASSYLAGASYNEQFF.

In DNA, the CDR3 is TGTGCCAGCAGCTTAGATTTTCCAGGGTATGGAAGAGATACGCAGTATTTT. Amino acids: CASSLDFPGYGRDTQYF. The V and J genes are TRBV11-2 and TRBJ2-3, with D possibly being TRBD1 (5 bases). CDR3 length equals 17 residues. The V end was cut by 0 bases, the J end by 5 bases, with 18 bases between. Germline CDR1 and CDR2: SGHAT and FQNNGV.

V usage is TRBV2 and J usage is TRBJ1-1; TRBD1 aligns across 8 bases. Germline trimming cut 6 bases from V and 1 base from J; bases unmatched to any gene: 7. Germline V gene sequence: CDR1 SNHLY, CDR2 FYNNEI. The CDR3 is 15 residues long. CDR3 sequence reads: CASRETGVTNTEAFF. The CDR3 nucleotides read TGTGCCAGCAGGGAGACAGGGGTTACGAACACTGAAGCTTTCTTT.

The chain recombines TRBV28 with TRBJ2-5; 11 bases agree with TRBD2. The V gene end was trimmed by 4 bases and the J gene end by 13 bases; junction bases not matched to a gene: 2. The CDR3 extends over 11 amino acids. Germline V gives CDR1 MDHEN, CDR2 SYDVKM. DNA of the CDR3: TGTGCCAGCAGTTCGACTAGCGGGATGTACTTC. Translated: CASSSTSGMYF. The variable domain in full, with the rest retrieved from reference TRBV28 and TRBJ2-5, is DVKVTQSSRYLVKRTGEKVFLECVQDMDHENMFWYRQDPGLGLRLIYFSYDVKMKEKGDIPEGYSVSREKKERFSLILESASTNQTSMYLCASSSTSGMYFGPGTRLLVL.

This sequence joins TRBV7-6 and TRBJ2-7, with 9 bases aligning to TRBD1. With 5 bases clipped from V and 3 bases from J, the junction kept 11 bases outside the gene matches. Germline CDR1 reads SGHVS; CDR2 reads FNYEAQ. The CDR3 spans 16 residues. The CDR3 nucleotides read TGTGCCAGCAGCCCCGGTCCGGGACAGGGCTACTACGAGCAGTACTTC. Residues: CASSPGPGQGYYEQYF.

The J gene is TRBJ1-5, the V gene TRBV5-6, with 10 bases lining up with TRBD1. This CDR3 region has 17 residues. CDR1 and CDR2 from the germline V gene are SGHDT and YYEEEE. V shed 1 base, J shed 6 bases, and the junction held 10 bases outside the gene matches. Here the CDR3 reads CASSLTLTGGAGQPQHF. CDR3 DNA: TGTGCCAGCAGCTTGACCCTGACAGGGGGCGCAGGTCAGCCCCAGCATTTT. Looking up the rest from reference TRBV5-6 and TRBJ1-5 gives the full variable domain: DAGVTQSPTHLIKTRGQQVTLRCSPKSGHDTVSWYQQALGQGPQFIFQYYEEEERQRGNFPDRFSGHQFPNYSSELNVNALLLGDSALYLCASSLTLTGGAGQPQHFGDGTRLSIL.

This clone was seen a handful of times. The rearrangement links TRBV4-1 to TRBJ2-1; D might be TRBD2 (6 bases). The ends were cut back, 6 bases at V and 4 bases at J, with 16 bases in the middle. The CDR3 consists of 15 residues. Germline CDR1 reads MGHRA; CDR2 reads YSYEKL. CDR3 amino acids: CASSLSSGTYNEQFF. The CDR3 DNA reads TGCGCCAGCAGTTTAAGTTCCGGGACTTACAATGAGCAGTTCTTC.

The chain employs TRBV7-6 and TRBJ2-1, with 7 bases fitting TRBD1. Germline CDR1 is SGHVS and CDR2 is FNYEAQ. V was clipped by 5 bases and J by 8 bases; unmatched bases: 12. The CDR3 runs to 15 residues. CDR3 DNA: TGTGCCAGCAGCCTCTCCCCCTCGCAGGGGGATGAGCAGTTCTTC. Protein: CASSLSPSQGDEQFF.

The chain uses TRBV5-1 and TRBJ2-5, with a possible D match to TRBD1 (6 bases). Trimming pared 4 bases from V and 2 bases from J, leaving 12 bases between. CDR1 and CDR2 (germline): SGHRS, YFSETQ. The CDR3 consists of 14 residues. In DNA, the CDR3 is TGCGCCAGCAGCCGGGCTGGACAGCAAGAGACCCAGTACTTC. It translates to CASSRAGQQETQYF. Looking up the rest from reference TRBV5-1 and TRBJ2-5 gives the full variable domain: KAGVTQTPRYLIKTRGQQVTLSCSPISGHRSVSWYQQTPGQGLQFLFEYFSETQRNKGNFPGRFSGRQFSNSRSEMNVSTLELGDSALYLCASSRAGQQETQYFGPGTRLLVL.

This chain links TRBV5-1 with TRBJ2-3, with 7 bases identical to TRBD1. Germline CDR1 and CDR2: SGHRS and YFSETQ. With V trimmed by 6 bases and J by 2 bases, 12 bases remained unmatched. This CDR3 has 16 residues. The CDR3 DNA follows: TGCGCCAGCACCATCATCACAGGGGACGTCACAGATACGCAGTATTTT. Its translation is CASTIITGDVTDTQYF.

The genes are TRBV2 and TRBJ1-6; D possibly corresponds to TRBD1 (6 bases). The ends were cut back, 1 base at V and 4 bases at J, with 8 bases in the middle. CDR3 length: 15 amino acids. From germline, CDR1 is SNHLY and CDR2 FYNNEI. The DNA of the CDR3 is TGTGCCAGCAGTGAAGATACAGGGTATAATTCACCCCTCCACTTT. It codes for CASSEDTGYNSPLHF.

The chain couples TRBV5-8 to TRBJ1-1, with 9 bases matching TRBD1. Germline trimming cut 3 bases from V and 4 bases from J; bases unmatched to any gene: 10. This CDR3 is 16 amino acids long. Germline V gene data show CDR1 as SGHTS and CDR2 as YDEGEE. The CDR3 sequence is CASSSSGTGWRTEAFF. DNA of the CDR3: TGTGCCAGCAGCTCTTCCGGGACAGGGTGGCGCACTGAAGCTTTCTTT.

The J gene is TRBJ2-2, the V gene TRBV19, with a possible D match to TRBD1 (6 bases). Trimming left V 9 bases short and J 2 bases short, with 13 bases between. The CDR3 contains 14 residues. Germline V gene lookup returns CDR1 LNHDA and CDR2 SQIVND (reference sequence). The CDR3 region is CASATGRNTGELFF. The DNA of the CDR3 is TGTGCCAGCGCCACAGGGCGCAACACCGGGGAGCTGTTTTTT.

V is TRBV29-1 and J is TRBJ1-1, with D unclear. CDR1 and CDR2 (germline): SQVTM, ANQGSEA. The CDR3 is 11 residues long. V dropped 4 bases and J dropped 1 base, with 4 bases sitting between them. The CDR3 is CSVGQNTEAFF. CDR3 bases: TGCAGCGTTGGACAGAACACTGAAGCTTTCTTT.

A few counts support this clone. J is TRBJ2-1 and V is TRBV7-8; 8 nucleotides line up with TRBD2. This CDR3 is built from 16 residues. Trimming removed 5 bases from V and 7 bases from J; junction bases left unmatched: 13. Per germline, CDR1 SGHVS and CDR2 FQNEAQ. CDR3 DNA: TGTGCCAGCAGCCCCAGCCAAATAGCGGGACCAAATGAGCAGTTCTTC. Residues: CASSPSQIAGPNEQFF.

The chain links TRBV7-9 to TRBJ2-1; possible D gene TRBD2, 5 bases. Per the germline V gene, CDR1 is SEHNR and CDR2 is FQNEAQ (reference sequence). V was shortened by 5 bases and J by 9 bases, with 20 bases between the two germline ends. The CDR3 has 15 residues. The CDR3 is CASSRAGLSPGEQFF. The CDR3 DNA reads TGTGCCAGCAGCCGAGCCGGACTCAGCCCGGGTGAGCAGTTCTTC. The whole variable domain, filled in from reference TRBV7-9 and TRBJ2-1, reads DTGVSQNPRHKITKRGQNVTFRCDPISEHNRLYWYRQTLGQGPEFLTYFQNEAQLEKSRLLSDRFSAERPKGSFSTLEIQRTEQGDSAMYLCASSRAGLSPGEQFFGPGTRLTVL.

The rearrangement links TRBV7-9 to TRBJ2-7; TRBD1 aligns across 12 bases. Germline CDR1 is SEHNR and CDR2 is FQNEAQ (reference sequence). The CDR3 contains 15 residues. V lost 0 bases to trimming and J lost 8 bases; unmatched junction nucleotides: 5. The CDR3 bases are TGTGCCAGCAGCTTAGCAGGGACAGGGGGCGGGCAGCAGTACTTC. Amino acids: CASSLAGTGGGQQYF.

The chain joins TRBV30 to TRBJ2-2; 16 bases are a match to TRBD2. Germline V gives CDR1 GTSNPN, CDR2 SVGIG (reference sequence). Trimming cost V 2 bases and J 4 bases; bases outside gene matches: 7. The CDR3 loop spans 18 amino acids. CDR3 protein: CAWSKGLAGGGSTGELFF. CDR3 sequence (DNA): TGTGCCTGGAGTAAGGGACTAGCGGGAGGGGGGAGCACCGGGGAGCTGTTTTTT.

This clone appeared once. This chain joins TRBV27 and TRBJ2-3; no clear D. The CDR3 has 14 residues. Trimming took 5 bases from V and 2 from J, leaving 11 bases between them. Germline CDR1 reads MNHEY; CDR2 reads SMNVEV (reference sequence). CDR3 residues: CASSLNAPTDTQYF. In nucleotides, the CDR3 is TGTGCCAGCAGTCTAAACGCCCCCACAGATACGCAGTATTTT.

This clone was seen just once. This chain connects TRBV7-9 to TRBJ1-4, with D maybe TRBD1 (5 bases). From germline, CDR1 is SEHNR and CDR2 FQNEAQ (reference sequence). This CDR3 contains 15 residues. V was cut by 1 base and J by 14 bases, with 20 bases left in between. In DNA, the CDR3 is TGTGCCAGCAGCTTAGTAATGCAAACCCAGGGAGGTCTGTTTTTT. This gives the protein CASSLVMQTQGGLFF.